This TCR beta chain comes out of a study of shared clonotypes between healthy human individuals. Turning to the study itself: Donors had three CD4 naive, three CD4 memory, two CD8 naive and one CD8 memory plate apiece.

As originally analysed: ImmunoSEQ gave junction-only sequences without quality scores, so filtering differed. Clones were read by immunoSEQ multiplex PCR, and TCRdb kept only the in-frame ones, dropping some. The V and J calls and clone size were taken over from that table, and D and trimming were inferred from the DNA. The sample carries millions of clones, roughly 96% recorded once. Those who donated, Caucasian adults without exception, all lived in Nashville, Tennessee. The CDR3 consists of 16 residues. Germline V CDR1 and CDR2: SGHTA, FQGNSA. V trimming: 2 bases; J trimming: 7 bases; junction bases outside the gene matches: 9.

The chain uses TRBV7-2 and TRBJ1-2; 11 bases align to TRBD1. The TCR originated in a man between 18 and 35 years old in good health. Sample: naive CD4+ T cells sorted from blood. Subset denoted: CD45RA+ positively selected. CDR3 in DNA: TGTGCCAGCAGCTTATCTTTCGGACAGGGGGCGGGTGGCTACACCTTC. Translated, it gives CASSLSFGQGAGGYTF. Complete variable domain (other parts from reference TRBV7-2 and TRBJ1-2): GAGVSQSPSNKVTEKGKDVELRCDPISGHTALYWYRQSLGQGLEFLIYFQGNSAPDKSGLPSDRFSAERTGGSVSTLTIQRTQQEDSAVYLCASSLSFGQGAGGYTFGSGTRLTVV.